Sequencing of this T cell receptor (beta chain) was carried out in a study of PD-1 blockade in classical Hodgkin lymphoma. This clone has only one observation. Repertoires were generated with immunoSEQ multiplex PCR, while TCRdb's copy carries only in-frame clones and drops some. The sample consists of over 35,000 clones, less than 85% of them appearing once. All the patients suffered relapse after autologous stem cell transplantation, and brentuximab vedotin exposure differed. V lost 2 bases and J 4 bases, leaving 12 bases between the germline ends. Per germline, CDR1 KGHSH and CDR2 LQKENI. The CDR3 length is 15 residues.

This specimen consisted of peripheral blood mononuclear cells (PBMCs), obtained before the second cycle of nivolumab. The chain combines TRBV18 with TRBJ1-3; the D gene is possibly TRBD1 (5 bases). The receptor was isolated from a human donor with classical Hodgkin lymphoma. The CDR3 spells CASSPSGRAGNTIYF. The CDR3 DNA follows: TGTGCCAGCTCACCAAGCGGCAGGGCGGGAAACACCATATATTTT.